This TCR beta chain is from a study of T-cell reconstitution after alpha-beta-depleted transplantation in children. Germline V gene lookup returns CDR1 SGHRS and CDR2 YFSETQ. V shed 1 base, J shed 2 bases, and the junction held 5 bases outside the gene matches. The CDR3 spans 16 residues. For TCRbeta, the library was prepared with unique molecular identifiers. MiXCR, run by TCRdb on the PCR reads, gives a single entry per CDR3 protein. The sample lists some 390,000 distinct CDR3 sequences; about a fifth were seen once. This clonotype was observed many times. The chain uses TRBV5-1 and TRBJ2-1; TRBD1 matches at 8 bases. The sequence came from a human donor who donated a stem cell graft to a child with acute myeloid leukemia. The source was PBMCs from the stem cell graft donor, collected from the stem cell graft. CDR3 nucleotides: TGCGCCAGCAGCTTGAGACAGGGGTGGACCTACAATGAGCAGTTCTTC. Amino acid sequence: CASSLRQGWTYNEQFF.